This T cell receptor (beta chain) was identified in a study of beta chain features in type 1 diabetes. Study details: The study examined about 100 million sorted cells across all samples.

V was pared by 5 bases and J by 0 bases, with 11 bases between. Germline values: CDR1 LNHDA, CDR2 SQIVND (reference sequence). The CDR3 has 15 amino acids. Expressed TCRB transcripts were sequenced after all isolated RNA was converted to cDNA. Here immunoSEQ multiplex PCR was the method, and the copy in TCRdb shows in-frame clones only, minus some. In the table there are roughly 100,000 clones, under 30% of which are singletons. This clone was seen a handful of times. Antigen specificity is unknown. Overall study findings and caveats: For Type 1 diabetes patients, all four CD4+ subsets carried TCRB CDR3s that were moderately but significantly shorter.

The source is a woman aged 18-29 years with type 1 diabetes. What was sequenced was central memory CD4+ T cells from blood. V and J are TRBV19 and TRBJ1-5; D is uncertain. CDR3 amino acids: CASSRGGYSNQPQHF. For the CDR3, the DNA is TGTGCCAGTAGTCGAGGAGGTTATAGCAATCAGCCCCAGCATTTT.